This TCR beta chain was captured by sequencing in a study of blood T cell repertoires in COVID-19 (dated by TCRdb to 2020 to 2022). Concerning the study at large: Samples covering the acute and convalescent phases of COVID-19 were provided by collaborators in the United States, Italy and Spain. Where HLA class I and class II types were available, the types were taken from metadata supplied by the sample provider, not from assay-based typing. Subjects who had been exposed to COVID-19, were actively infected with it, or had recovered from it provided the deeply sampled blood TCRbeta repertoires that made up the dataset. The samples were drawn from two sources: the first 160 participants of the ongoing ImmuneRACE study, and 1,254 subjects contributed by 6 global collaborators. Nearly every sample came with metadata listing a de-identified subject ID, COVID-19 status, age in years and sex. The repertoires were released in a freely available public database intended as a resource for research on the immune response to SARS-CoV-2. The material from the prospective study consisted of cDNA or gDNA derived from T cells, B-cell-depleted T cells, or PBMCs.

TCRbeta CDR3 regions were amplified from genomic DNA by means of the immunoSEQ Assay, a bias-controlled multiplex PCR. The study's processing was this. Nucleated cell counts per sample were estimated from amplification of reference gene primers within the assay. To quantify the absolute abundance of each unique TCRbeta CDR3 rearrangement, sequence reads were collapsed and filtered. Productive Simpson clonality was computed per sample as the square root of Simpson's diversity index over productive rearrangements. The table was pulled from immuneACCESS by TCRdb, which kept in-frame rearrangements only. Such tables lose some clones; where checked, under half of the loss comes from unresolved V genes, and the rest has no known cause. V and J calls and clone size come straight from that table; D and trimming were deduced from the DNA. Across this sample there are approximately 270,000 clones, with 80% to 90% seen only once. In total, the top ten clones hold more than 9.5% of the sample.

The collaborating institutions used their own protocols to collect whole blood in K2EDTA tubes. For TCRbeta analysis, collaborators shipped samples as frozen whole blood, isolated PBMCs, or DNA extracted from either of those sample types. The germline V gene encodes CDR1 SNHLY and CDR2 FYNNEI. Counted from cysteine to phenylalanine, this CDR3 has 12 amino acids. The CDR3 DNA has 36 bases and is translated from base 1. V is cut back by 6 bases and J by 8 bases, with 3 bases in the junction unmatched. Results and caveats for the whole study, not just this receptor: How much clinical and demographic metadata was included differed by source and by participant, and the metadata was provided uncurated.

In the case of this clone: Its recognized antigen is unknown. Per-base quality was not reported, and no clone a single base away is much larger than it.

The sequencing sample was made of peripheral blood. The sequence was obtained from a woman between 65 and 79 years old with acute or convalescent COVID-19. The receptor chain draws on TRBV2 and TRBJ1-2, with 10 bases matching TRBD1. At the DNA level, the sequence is TGTGCCAGCAGGGGGGACAGGGGAGGCTACACCTTC. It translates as CASRGDRGGYTF. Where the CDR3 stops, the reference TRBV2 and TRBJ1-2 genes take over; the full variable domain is EPEVTQTPSHQVTQMGQEVILRCVPISNHLYFYWYRQILGQKVEFLVSFYNNEISEKSEIFDDQFSVERPDGSNFTLKIRSTKLEDSAMYFCASRGDRGGYTFGSGTRLTVV.